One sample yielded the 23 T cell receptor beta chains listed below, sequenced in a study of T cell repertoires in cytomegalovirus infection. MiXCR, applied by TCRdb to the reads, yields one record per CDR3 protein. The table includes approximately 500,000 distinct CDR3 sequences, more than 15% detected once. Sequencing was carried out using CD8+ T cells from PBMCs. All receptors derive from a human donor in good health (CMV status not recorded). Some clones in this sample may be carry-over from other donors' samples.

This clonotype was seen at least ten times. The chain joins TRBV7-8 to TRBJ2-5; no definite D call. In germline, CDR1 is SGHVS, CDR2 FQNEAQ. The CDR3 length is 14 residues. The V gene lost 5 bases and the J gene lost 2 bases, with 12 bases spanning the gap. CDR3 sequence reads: CASSPRTAQETQYF. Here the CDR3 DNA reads TGTGCCAGCAGCCCCCGAACGGCTCAAGAGACCCAGTACTTC.

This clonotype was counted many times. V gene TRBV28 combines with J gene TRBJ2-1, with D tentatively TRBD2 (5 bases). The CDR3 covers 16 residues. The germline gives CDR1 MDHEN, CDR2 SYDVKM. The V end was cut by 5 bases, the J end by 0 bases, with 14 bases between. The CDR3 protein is CASSTPRETSYNEQFF. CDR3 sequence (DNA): TGTGCCAGCAGTACCCCTAGGGAGACCTCCTACAATGAGCAGTTCTTC. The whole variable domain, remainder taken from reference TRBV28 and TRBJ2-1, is DVKVTQSSRYLVKRTGEKVFLECVQDMDHENMFWYRQDPGLGLRLIYFSYDVKMKEKGDIPEGYSVSREKKERFSLILESASTNQTSMYLCASSTPRETSYNEQFFGPGTRLTVL.

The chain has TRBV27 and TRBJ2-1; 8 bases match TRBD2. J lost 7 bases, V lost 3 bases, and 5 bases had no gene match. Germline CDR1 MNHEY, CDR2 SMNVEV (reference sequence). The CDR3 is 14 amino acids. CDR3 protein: CASSLGLGMNEQFF. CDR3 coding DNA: TGTGCCAGCAGTTTGGGACTAGGGATGAATGAGCAGTTCTTC.

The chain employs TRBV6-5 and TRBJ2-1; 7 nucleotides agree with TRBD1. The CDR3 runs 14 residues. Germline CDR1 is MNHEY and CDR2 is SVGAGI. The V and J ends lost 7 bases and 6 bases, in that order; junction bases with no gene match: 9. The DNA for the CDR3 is TGTGCCAGCACCAACAGGGGAAGGGGCAATGAGCAGTTCTTC. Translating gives CASTNRGRGNEQFF.

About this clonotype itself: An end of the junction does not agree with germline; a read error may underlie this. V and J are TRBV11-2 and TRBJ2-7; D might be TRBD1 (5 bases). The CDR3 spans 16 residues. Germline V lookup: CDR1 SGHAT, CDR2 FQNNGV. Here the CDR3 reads CASSLDPLQQGYEQYF. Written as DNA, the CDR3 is TGTGCAAGCAGCTTAGATCCCCTGCAGCAGGGTTACGAGCAGTACTTC.

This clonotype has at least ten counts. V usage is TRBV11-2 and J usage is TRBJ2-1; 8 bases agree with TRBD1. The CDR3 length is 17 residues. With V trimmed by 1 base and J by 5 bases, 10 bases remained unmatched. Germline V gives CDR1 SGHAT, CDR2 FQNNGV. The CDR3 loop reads CASSLALGQGGHNEQFF. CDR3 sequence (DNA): TGTGCCAGCAGCTTAGCCCTAGGACAGGGAGGCCACAATGAGCAGTTCTTC.

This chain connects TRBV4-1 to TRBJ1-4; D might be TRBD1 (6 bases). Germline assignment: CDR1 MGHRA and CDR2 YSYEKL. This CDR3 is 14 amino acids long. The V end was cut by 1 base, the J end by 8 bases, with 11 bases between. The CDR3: CASSQVHREEKLFF. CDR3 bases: TGCGCCAGCAGCCAAGTTCACAGGGAAGAAAAACTGTTTTTT.

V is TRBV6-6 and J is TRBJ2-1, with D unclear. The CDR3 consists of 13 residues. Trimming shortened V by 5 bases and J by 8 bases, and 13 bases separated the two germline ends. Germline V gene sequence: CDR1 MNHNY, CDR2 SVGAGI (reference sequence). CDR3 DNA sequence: TGTGCCAGCAGTCCAGATACGCGCGATGAGCAGTTCTTC. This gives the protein CASSPDTRDEQFF.

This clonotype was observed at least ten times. In DNA form, the CDR3 reads TGTGCCAGCAGCTTCCAGGGGGTTGATGAAAAACTGTTTTTT. It is translated as CASSFQGVDEKLFF. V and J are TRBV7-9 and TRBJ1-4; 7 nucleotides align to TRBD1. J was trimmed by 6 bases and V by 3 bases; bases with no gene match: 4. This CDR3 has 14 amino acids. Per germline, CDR1 SEHNR and CDR2 FQNEAQ (reference sequence). Together with reference TRBV7-9 and TRBJ1-4, the CDR3 gives the full variable domain: DTGVSQNPRHKITKRGQNVTFRCDPISEHNRLYWYRQTLGQGPEFLTYFQNEAQLEKSRLLSDRFSAERPKGSFSTLEIQRTEQGDSAMYLCASSFQGVDEKLFFGSGTQLSVL.

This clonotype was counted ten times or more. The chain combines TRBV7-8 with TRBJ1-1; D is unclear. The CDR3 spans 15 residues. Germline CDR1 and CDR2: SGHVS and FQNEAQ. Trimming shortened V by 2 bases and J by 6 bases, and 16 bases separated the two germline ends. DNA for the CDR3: TGTGCCAGCAGCTTACGAAGGGTGGTGGGATCTGAAGCTTTCTTT. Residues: CASSLRRVVGSEAFF. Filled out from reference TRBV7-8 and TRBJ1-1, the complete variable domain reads GAGVSQSPRYKVAKRGQDVALRCDPISGHVSLFWYQQALGQGPEFLTYFQNEAQLDKSGLPSDRFFAERPEGSVSTLKIQRTQQEDSAVYLCASSLRRVVGSEAFFGQGTRLTVV.

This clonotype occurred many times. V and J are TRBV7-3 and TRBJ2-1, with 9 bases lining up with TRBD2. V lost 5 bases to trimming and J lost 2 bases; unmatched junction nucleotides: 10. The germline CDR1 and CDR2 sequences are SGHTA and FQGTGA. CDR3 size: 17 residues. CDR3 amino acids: CASSLLGLANAYNEQFF. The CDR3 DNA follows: TGTGCCAGCAGCCTACTCGGACTAGCGAATGCCTACAATGAGCAGTTCTTC.

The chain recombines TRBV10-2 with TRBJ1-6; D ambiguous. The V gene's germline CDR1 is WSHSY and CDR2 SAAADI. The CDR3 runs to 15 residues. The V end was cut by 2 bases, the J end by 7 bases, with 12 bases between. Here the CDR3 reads CASSEKFWGNSPLHF. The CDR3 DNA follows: TGCGCCAGCAGTGAGAAGTTCTGGGGAAATTCACCCCTCCACTTT.

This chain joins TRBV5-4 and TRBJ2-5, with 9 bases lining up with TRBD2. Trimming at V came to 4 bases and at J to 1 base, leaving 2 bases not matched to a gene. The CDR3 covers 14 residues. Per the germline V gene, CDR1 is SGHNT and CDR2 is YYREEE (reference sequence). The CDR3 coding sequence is TGTGCCAGCAGCCCGGGACTAGCCCAAGAGACCCAGTACTTC. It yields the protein CASSPGLAQETQYF.

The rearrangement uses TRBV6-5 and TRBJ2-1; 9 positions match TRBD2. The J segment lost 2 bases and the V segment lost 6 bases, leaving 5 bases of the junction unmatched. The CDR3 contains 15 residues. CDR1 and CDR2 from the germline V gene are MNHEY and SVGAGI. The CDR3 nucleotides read TGTGCCAGCAGCTTAGCGGGAGACCCCTACAATGAGCAGTTCTTC. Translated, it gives CASSLAGDPYNEQFF.

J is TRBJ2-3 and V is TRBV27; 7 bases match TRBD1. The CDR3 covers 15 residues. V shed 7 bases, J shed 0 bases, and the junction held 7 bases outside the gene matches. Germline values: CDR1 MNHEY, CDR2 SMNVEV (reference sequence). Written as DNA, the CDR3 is TGTGCCAGCACGAACAGGGGCCGTAGCACAGATACGCAGTATTTT. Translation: CASTNRGRSTDTQYF.

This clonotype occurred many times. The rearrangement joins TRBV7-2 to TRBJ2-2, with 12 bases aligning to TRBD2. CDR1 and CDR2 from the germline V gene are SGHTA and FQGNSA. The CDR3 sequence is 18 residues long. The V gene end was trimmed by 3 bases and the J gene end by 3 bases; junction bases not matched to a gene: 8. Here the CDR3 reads CASSLWLAGGDDTGELFF. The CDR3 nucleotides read TGTGCCAGCAGCTTGTGGCTAGCGGGAGGGGACGACACCGGGGAGCTGTTTTTT.

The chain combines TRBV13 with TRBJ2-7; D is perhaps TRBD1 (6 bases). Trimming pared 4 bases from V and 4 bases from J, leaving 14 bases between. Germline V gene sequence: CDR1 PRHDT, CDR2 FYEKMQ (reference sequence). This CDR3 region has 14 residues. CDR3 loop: CASSWTAEEYEQYF. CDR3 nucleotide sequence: TGTGCCAGCAGCTGGACAGCAGAGGAATACGAGCAGTACTTC.

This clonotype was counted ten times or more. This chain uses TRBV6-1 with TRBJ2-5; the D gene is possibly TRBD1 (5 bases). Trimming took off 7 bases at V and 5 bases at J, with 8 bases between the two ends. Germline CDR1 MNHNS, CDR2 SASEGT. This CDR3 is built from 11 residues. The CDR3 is CASTQGETQYF. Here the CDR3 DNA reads TGTGCCAGCACCCAGGGTGAGACCCAGTACTTC.

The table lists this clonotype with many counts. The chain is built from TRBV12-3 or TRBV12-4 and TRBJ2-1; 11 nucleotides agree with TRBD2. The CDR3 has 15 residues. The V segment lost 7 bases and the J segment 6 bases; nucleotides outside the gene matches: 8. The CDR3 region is CASTSGTSGFNEQFF. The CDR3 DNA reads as TGTGCCAGCACCTCCGGGACTAGCGGATTCAATGAGCAGTTCTTC.

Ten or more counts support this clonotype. This chain's CDR3 is CASSLRAGGQTGELFF. The CDR3 nucleotides are TGTGCCAGCAGCCTCCGGGCGGGGGGACAAACCGGGGAGCTGTTTTTT. This chain uses TRBV7-2 with TRBJ2-2, with TRBD2 identical over 8 bases. This CDR3 contains 16 residues. Germline V gene sequence: CDR1 SGHTA, CDR2 FQGNSA. Unmatched junction bases numbered 10, after V lost 5 bases and J lost 5 bases.

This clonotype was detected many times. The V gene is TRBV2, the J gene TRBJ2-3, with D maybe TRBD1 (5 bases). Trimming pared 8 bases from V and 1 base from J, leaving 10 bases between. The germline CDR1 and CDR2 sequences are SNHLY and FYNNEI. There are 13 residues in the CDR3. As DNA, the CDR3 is TGTGCCAGCTTAGGGGCCGGCACAGATACGCAGTATTTT. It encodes CASLGAGTDTQYF. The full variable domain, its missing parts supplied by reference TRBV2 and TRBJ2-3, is EPEVTQTPSHQVTQMGQEVILRCVPISNHLYFYWYRQILGQKVEFLVSFYNNEISEKSEIFDDQFSVERPDGSNFTLKIRSTKLEDSAMYFCASLGAGTDTQYFGPGTRLTVL.

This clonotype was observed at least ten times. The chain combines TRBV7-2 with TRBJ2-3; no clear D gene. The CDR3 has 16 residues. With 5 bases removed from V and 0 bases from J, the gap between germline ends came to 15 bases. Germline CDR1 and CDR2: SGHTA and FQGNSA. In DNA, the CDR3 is TGTGCCAGCAGCGTATTAGGAAACCCAAGCACAGATACGCAGTATTTT. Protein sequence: CASSVLGNPSTDTQYF.

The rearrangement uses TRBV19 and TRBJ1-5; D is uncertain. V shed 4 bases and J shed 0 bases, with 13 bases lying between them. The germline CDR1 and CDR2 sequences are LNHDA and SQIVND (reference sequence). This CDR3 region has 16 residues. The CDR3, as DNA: TGTGCCAGTAGTACCTACAGTTCCTATAGCAATCAGCCCCAGCATTTT. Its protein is CASSTYSSYSNQPQHF.